These 5 T cell receptor beta chains came from one sample sequenced in a study of blood T cell repertoires in COVID-19. Produced via immunoSEQ multiplex PCR; TCRdb's table is partial and in-frame only. The table records roughly 130,000 clones, around nine tenths of them present only once. Material for sequencing was peripheral blood. Receptors were obtained from a middle-aged man with active COVID-19.

The chain employs TRBV5-1 and TRBJ2-5; 9 bases fit TRBD1. With 4 bases clipped from V and 5 bases from J, the junction kept 27 bases outside the gene matches. Germline V lookup: CDR1 SGHRS, CDR2 YFSETQ. The CDR3 spans 21 residues. Here the CDR3 reads CASSGRTGATRRGLGAETQYF. CDR3 in DNA: TGCGCCAGCAGCGGGAGGACAGGGGCGACTCGACGGGGCCTCGGAGCGGAGACCCAGTACTTC.

The rearrangement uses TRBV11-2 and TRBJ2-7, with 12 bases lining up with TRBD1. The germline CDR1 and CDR2 sequences are SGHAT and FQNNGV. With 5 bases clipped from V and 5 bases from J, the junction kept 13 bases outside the gene matches. The CDR3 is 17 residues long. The CDR3, as DNA: TGTGCCAGCAGCCGCAGGGGACAGGGGGCGATTAAAAACGAGCAGTACTTC. It is translated as CASSRRGQGAIKNEQYF. Supplemented by reference TRBV11-2 and TRBJ2-7, the full variable domain reads EAGVAQSPRYKIIEKRQSVAFWCNPISGHATLYWYQQILGQGPKLLIQFQNNGVVDDSQLPKDRFSAERLKGVDSTLKIQPAKLEDSAVYLCASSRRGQGAIKNEQYFGPGTRLTVT.

The chain couples TRBV4-1 to TRBJ2-1; D is perhaps TRBD2 (8 bases). V lost 2 bases to trimming and J lost 3 bases, with 14 bases between them. This CDR3 is 16 amino acids long. CDR1 is MGHRA, CDR2 YSYEKL, per germline. CDR3 nucleotides: TGCGCCAGCAGCCAACAACAGGGGACTAGCTACAATGAGCAGTTCTTC. It codes for CASSQQQGTSYNEQFF.

V and J are TRBV6-1 and TRBJ1-2; D gene uncertain. The CDR3 length is 12 residues. With 3 bases removed from V and 5 bases from J, the gap between germline ends came to 7 bases. Germline loops: CDR1 MNHNS, CDR2 SASEGT. The CDR3 DNA follows: TGTGCCAGCAGTGAGGGCCCATATGGCTACACCTTC. Protein product: CASSEGPYGYTF.

J is TRBJ2-2 and V is TRBV5-1, with TRBD2 matching 10 bases. This CDR3 has 19 residues. Trimming took 0 bases from V and 4 from J; bases not matched to a gene: 12. Germline CDR1 reads SGHRS; CDR2 reads YFSETQ. The CDR3 DNA follows: TGCGCCAGCAGCTTGGTTACGCTAGCGGGAGTTCGTGCCACCGGGGAGCTGTTTTTT. Protein sequence: CASSLVTLAGVRATGELFF. The full variable domain, with the rest looked up from reference TRBV5-1 and TRBJ2-2, is KAGVTQTPRYLIKTRGQQVTLSCSPISGHRSVSWYQQTPGQGLQFLFEYFSETQRNKGNFPGRFSGRQFSNSRSEMNVSTLELGDSALYLCASSLVTLAGVRATGELFFGEGSRLTVL.